The present TCR beta chain was sequenced within a study of cytomegalovirus exposure and HLA in healthy donors. 60 Vbeta and 13 Jbeta primers were used in PCR. The assay was immunoSEQ multiplex PCR, and TCRdb's table has in-frame clones only and misses some. The table includes around 200,000 clones, over 75% detected once. V lost 4 bases to trimming and J lost 0 bases, with 10 bases between them. Germline loops: CDR1 MNHEY, CDR2 SMNVEV (reference sequence). This CDR3 has 15 amino acids. The gene calls are TRBV27 and TRBJ1-5; D may be TRBD1 (6 bases). The sequence was collected from a woman in her fifties or sixties in good health and CMV-seropositive. The specimen was PBMCs. The CDR3 nucleotides are TGTGCCAGCAGTTCCGGGACACTTAGCAATCAGCCCCAGCATTTT. Amino acids: CASSSGTLSNQPQHF.